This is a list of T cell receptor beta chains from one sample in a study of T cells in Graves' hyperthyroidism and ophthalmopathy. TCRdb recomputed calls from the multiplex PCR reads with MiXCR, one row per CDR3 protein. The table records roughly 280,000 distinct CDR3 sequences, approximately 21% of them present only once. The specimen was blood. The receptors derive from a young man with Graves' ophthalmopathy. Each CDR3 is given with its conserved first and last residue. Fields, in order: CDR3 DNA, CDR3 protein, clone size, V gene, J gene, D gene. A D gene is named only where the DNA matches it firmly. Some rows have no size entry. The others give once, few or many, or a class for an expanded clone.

TGTGCCAGCAGTTTCTCCGGGACAGGGTCCACTGAAGCTTTCTTT,CASSFSGTGSTEAFF,once,TRBV2,TRBJ1-1,TRBD1
TGTGCCAGCAGCCGTGGAAGGATGCAGTACTTC,CASSRGRMQYF,many,TRBV11-2,TRBJ2-7,-
TGTGCCTGGGTGAAACAGGGATCAATCAATGAGCAGTTCTTC,CAWVKQGSINEQFF,many,TRBV30,TRBJ2-1,-
TGTGCCAGCAGTGTAGGGGGCTCCGGCTATGGCTACACCTTC,CASSVGGSGYGYTF,many,TRBV6-1,TRBJ1-2,TRBD1
TGTGCCAGCAAAAGGGCAGGGACGTACGAGCAGTACTTC,CASKRAGTYEQYF,many,TRBV6-1,TRBJ2-7,-
TGTGCCAGCAGCGTTAGCGGGAGTGTAACGCAGACCCAGTACTTC,CASSVSGSVTQTQYF,many,TRBV11-3,TRBJ2-5,TRBD2
TGTGCCAGCACGTTCCACAGGGGCGTGAACACTGAAGCTTTCTTT,CASTFHRGVNTEAFF,once,TRBV28,TRBJ1-1,TRBD1
TGCGCCAGCAGCCACATTAGCGGGAGAAAGGCCCAGTACTTC,CASSHISGRKAQYF,-,TRBV4-1,TRBJ2-5,TRBD2
TGTGCCAGCATCCTATCCGGGACAGTGAATCAGCCCCAGCATTTT,CASILSGTVNQPQHF,few,TRBV7-6,TRBJ1-5,TRBD1
TGCAGTGCTACAGGACACCCGGGCTCAGATACGCAGTATTTT,CSATGHPGSDTQYF,many,TRBV20-1,TRBJ2-3,-
TGTGCCAGCGACCTGGGACAGGGACAGACCGGGGAGCTGTTTTTT,CASDLGQGQTGELFF,few,TRBV5-6,TRBJ2-2,TRBD1
TGTGCCAGCAGCTCGCTGAGGACAGGGGGCAGGAATGAGCAGTTCTTC,CASSSLRTGGRNEQFF,many,TRBV3-1,TRBJ2-1,TRBD1
TGTGCCAGCAGCCCCCGCCAGATGACAGGGCTGAACACTGAAGCTTTCTTT,CASSPRQMTGLNTEAFF,-,TRBV7-9,TRBJ1-1,TRBD1
TGTGCCAGCTCCACACCTCGGGCGCCAGGTCAGCCCCAGCATTTT,CASSTPRAPGQPQHF,-,TRBV6-1,TRBJ1-5,-
TGTGCCAGCAGTGGGACAGGGGGAGGACCCTACACCGGGGAGCTGTTTTTT,CASSGTGGGPYTGELFF,-,TRBV27,TRBJ2-2,TRBD1
TGTGCCAGCAGCCTGAGCGGGAGTGGGGCCGGGGAGCTGTTTTTT,CASSLSGSGAGELFF,-,TRBV9,TRBJ2-2,TRBD2
TGTGCCAGCAGCTTGGCCGTATCAAATCAGCCCCAGCATTTT,CASSLAVSNQPQHF,-,TRBV5-8,TRBJ1-5,-
TGTGCCAGCAGCTCGGGACGGGCGAGCGGGGAGCTGTTTTTT,CASSSGRASGELFF,-,TRBV7-8,TRBJ2-2,-
TGTGCCAGCAGCTTGGGGACTAACACCGGGGAGCTGTTTTTT,CASSLGTNTGELFF,many,TRBV7-8,TRBJ2-2,-
TGTGCCAGCAGGGAACGCGGGGAGCTGTTTTTT,CASRERGELFF,-,TRBV2,TRBJ2-2,-
TGTGCCAGCAGCGTAGGATCCCTACAGGGGGGGAATGAAAAACTGTTTTTT,CASSVGSLQGGNEKLFF,-,TRBV9,TRBJ1-4,TRBD1
TGTGCTTCGGGAACCGAGGGTGAGCAGTTCTTC,CASGTEGEQFF,-,TRBV12-3/TRBV12-4,TRBJ2-1,-
TGTGCCAGCAGTCCCCGGACAGGCCAAGAGACCCAGTACTTC,CASSPRTGQETQYF,many,TRBV2,TRBJ2-5,TRBD1
TGCGCCAGCAGCCAACGAGCGGACCCGACCTACAATGAGCAGTTCTTC,CASSQRADPTYNEQFF,many,TRBV5-1,TRBJ2-1,-
TGTGCCAGCAGTTTCAGTCAGACCCTCTATGTCTACACCTTC,CASSFSQTLYVYTF,once,TRBV28,TRBJ1-2,-
TGCGCCAGCAGCCTATCCGTAGGGACTAGCGGCTACGAGCAGTACTTC,CASSLSVGTSGYEQYF,once,TRBV4-1,TRBJ2-7,TRBD2